The present T cell receptor beta chain was sequenced within a study of blood T cell repertoires in COVID-19. Overall study context: There were acute and convalescent COVID-19 samples, and they came from the United States, Italy and Spain. T cells, B-cell-depleted T cells, or PBMCs supplied cDNA or gDNA.

The authors' processing: Amplifying reference gene primers gave estimates of nucleated cell counts. The protocol was immunoSEQ multiplex PCR, while the TCRdb copy is restricted to in-frame clones and leaves out a portion. That table gives V, J and clone size, and the DNA gave D and trimming. Of 90,000 to 120,000 clones listed, around 87% are singletons. Per the germline V gene, CDR1 is SGHAT and CDR2 is FQNNGV. CDR3 length: 16 residues. The junction had 5 bases not matched to a gene; V was cut back by 2 bases and J by 4 bases. Sequencing used peripheral blood. The V gene is TRBV11-2, the J gene TRBJ2-1; 10 bases match TRBD2. This sequence was found in a man aged 50-60 years with acute or convalescent COVID-19. CDR3 loop: CASSLRASGSYNEQFF. CDR3 DNA: TGTGCCAGCAGCTTACGGGCTAGCGGGAGTTACAATGAGCAGTTCTTC.